This TCR beta chain was profiled in a study of regulatory T cells in long-lasting Graves disease. With regard to this clonotype: Its antigen is as yet unknown.

Per the germline V gene, CDR1 is MDHEN and CDR2 is SYDVKM. The CDR3 totals 19 residues. Trimming shortened V by 5 bases and J by 2 bases, and 27 bases separated the two germline ends. CDR3-region Arm-PCR and iRepertoire HTBI primers produced the TCR beta libraries. TCRdb re-called the multiplex PCR reads through MiXCR, storing one row per CDR3 protein. Seen here are about 290,000 distinct CDR3 sequences, 22% observed once, and the top ten hold approximately 60%. Overall study results and limits: Newly diagnosed disease favored TRBV20-1 and TRBJ2-1 over persistent disease. Examination was confined to peripheral blood, excluding thyroid tissue.

The time point here: persistent/refractory GD, antithyroid drugs over 5 years with positive TRAb. From PBMCs, RNA was extracted and then used to make the TCR library. This TCR was recovered from a female donor with Graves disease. V gene TRBV28 combines with J gene TRBJ2-5; D ambiguous. Sequenced here: peripheral blood mononuclear cells (PBMCs), sampled when the disease was refractory, from a patient treated with antithyroid drugs. The CDR3 spells CASSPITRHSSRSQETQYF. The CDR3 DNA reads TGTGCCAGCAGTCCTATAACACGACACTCTTCTCGGTCACAAGAGACCCAGTACTTC. Using reference TRBV28 and TRBJ2-5 for the parts outside the CDR3, the full variable domain is DVKVTQSSRYLVKRTGEKVFLECVQDMDHENMFWYRQDPGLGLRLIYFSYDVKMKEKGDIPEGYSVSREKKERFSLILESASTNQTSMYLCASSPITRHSSRSQETQYFGPGTRLLVL.